Below, 30 T cell receptor beta chains from the same sample are listed, as sequenced in a study of cytotoxic CD8 clonotypes in ibrutinib-treated CLL. Produced via immunoSEQ multiplex PCR; TCRdb's table is partial and in-frame only. The sample carries about 160,000 clones, about 80% recorded once. The sequencing used PBMCs, collected after 12 months of ibrutinib treatment. The receptors were gathered from a human donor with chronic lymphocytic leukemia.

The V and J genes are TRBV10-1 and TRBJ1-5; D unresolved. The CDR3 spans 13 residues. Trimming took 7 bases from V and 5 from J, leaving 12 bases between them. Germline CDR1 reads WNHNN; CDR2 reads SYGVQD (reference sequence). The CDR3 sequence: CASTDRVDQPQHF. The CDR3 DNA follows: TGCGCCAGCACCGACCGAGTGGATCAGCCCCAGCATTTT.

The V and J genes are TRBV9 and TRBJ1-2, with D unclear. V was clipped by 0 bases and J by 4 bases, with 10 bases between them. Per the germline V gene, CDR1 is SGDLS and CDR2 is YYNGEE. The CDR3 length is 14 residues. The CDR3, as DNA: TGTGCCAGCAGCGTAGTAGGCGGTTCCTATGGCTACACCTTC. This codes for CASSVVGGSYGYTF. Full variable domain (outside the CDR3, taken from reference TRBV9 and TRBJ1-2): DSGVTQTPKHLITATGQRVTLRCSPRSGDLSVYWYQQSLDQGLQFLIQYYNGEERAKGNILERFSAQQFPDLHSELNLSSLELGDSALYFCASSVVGGSYGYTFGSGTRLTVV.

The V gene is TRBV9, the J gene TRBJ2-3; D gene ambiguous. Per germline, CDR1 SGDLS and CDR2 YYNGEE. The CDR3 spans 14 residues. The V end lost 0 bases, the J end lost 3 bases, and 8 bases lay between the germline ends. The CDR3 is CASSVVAATDTQYF. The CDR3 bases are TGTGCCAGCAGCGTAGTGGCAGCGACAGATACGCAGTATTTT. The full variable domain, rest sourced from reference TRBV9 and TRBJ2-3, is DSGVTQTPKHLITATGQRVTLRCSPRSGDLSVYWYQQSLDQGLQFLIQYYNGEERAKGNILERFSAQQFPDLHSELNLSSLELGDSALYFCASSVVAATDTQYFGPGTRLTVL.

This sequence joins TRBV7-9 and TRBJ2-2; no clear D. Trimming stripped 6 bases from V and 10 bases from J, with 6 bases between. Germline loops: CDR1 SEHNR, CDR2 FQNEAQ (reference sequence). The CDR3 length is 10 residues. The CDR3 DNA reads TGTGCCAGCAGTCACACGGAGCTGTTTTTT. As protein: CASSHTELFF.

In DNA, the CDR3 is TGCGCCAGCAGCCGTAGCATGTACGAGCAGTACTTC. It encodes CASSRSMYEQYF. The chain combines TRBV5-1 with TRBJ2-7; D is uncertain. Germline V gene sequence: CDR1 SGHRS, CDR2 YFSETQ. Trimming shortened V by 4 bases and J by 4 bases, and 9 bases separated the two germline ends. The CDR3 covers 12 residues.

This chain uses TRBV5-1 with TRBJ1-1; D remains unclear. Looked up from germline, CDR1 is SGHRS and CDR2 is YFSETQ. V lost 8 bases and J lost 2, with 13 bases in between. This CDR3 has 13 amino acids. CDR3 residues: CARPLLGNTEAFF. The CDR3 DNA is TGCGCCAGGCCATTACTGGGAAACACTGAAGCTTTCTTT.

V usage is TRBV30 and J usage is TRBJ1-5; D might be TRBD1 (5 bases). CDR1 and CDR2 from the germline V gene are GTSNPN and SVGIG (reference sequence). Trimming pared 0 bases from V and 2 bases from J, leaving 8 bases between. CDR3 size: 14 residues. As DNA, the CDR3 is TGTGCCTGGAGTGTAGCCAGGGGCAATCAGCCCCAGCATTTT. Its protein product is CAWSVARGNQPQHF.

The chain has TRBV5-4 and TRBJ2-1, with 7 positions matching TRBD1. The trim removed 0 bases at V and 6 bases at J, leaving 3 bases unmatched. The V gene's germline CDR1 is SGHNT and CDR2 YYREEE (reference sequence). The CDR3 is 14 amino acids. CDR3 residues: CASSLDRGGNEQFF. The CDR3 DNA reads as TGTGCCAGCAGCTTGGACAGGGGTGGCAATGAGCAGTTCTTC.

This clone was counted only a few times. This chain connects TRBV19 to TRBJ2-1; 10 bases map to TRBD2. V was clipped by 7 bases and J by 6 bases; unmatched bases: 9. The CDR3 is 15 amino acids. Germline-derived CDR1 and CDR2 are LNHDA and SQIVND (reference sequence). Written as DNA, the CDR3 is TGTGCCAGTACCGAACCTAGCGGGGGCCTCAATGAGCAGTTCTTC. Translation: CASTEPSGGLNEQFF.

The V gene is TRBV5-1, the J gene TRBJ2-3, with a tentative D call TRBD1 (6 bases). With 5 bases removed from V and 2 bases from J, the gap between germline ends came to 30 bases. CDR1 is SGHRS and CDR2 is YFSETQ in the germline V gene. This CDR3 has 20 residues. The CDR3 sequence: CASRVDPWDDGEGVTDTQYF. DNA for the CDR3: TGCGCCAGCAGGGTGGATCCGTGGGACGACGGTGAGGGGGTCACAGATACGCAGTATTTT.

The J gene is TRBJ1-4, the V gene TRBV6-5, with 8 bases that match TRBD1. The CDR3 totals 14 residues. V was clipped by 6 bases and J by 3 bases; unmatched bases: 3. Looked up from germline, CDR1 is MNHEY and CDR2 is SVGAGI. CDR3 protein: CASSLQGANEKLFF. The CDR3 nucleotides read TGTGCCAGCAGCCTACAGGGGGCTAATGAAAAACTGTTTTTT.

V usage is TRBV28 and J usage is TRBJ2-5; D is uncertain. Germline V gene data show CDR1 as MDHEN and CDR2 as SYDVKM. The CDR3 is 14 residues long. V was trimmed by 6 bases and J by 3 bases, leaving 14 bases between them. CDR3 nucleotide sequence: TGTGCCAGCAGAGTTGGACGCCCCGAAGAGACCCAGTACTTC. Translation: CASRVGRPEETQYF.

The V gene is TRBV6-1, the J gene TRBJ1-2; unclear D gene. The CDR3 consists of 15 residues. Germline V gene data show CDR1 as MNHNS and CDR2 as SASEGT. The V end was cut by 6 bases, the J end by 8 bases, with 22 bases between. The CDR3 loop reads CASRSPGQAQIGYTF. DNA of the CDR3: TGTGCCAGCAGGTCACCGGGCCAGGCCCAGATCGGCTACACCTTC.

The chain joins TRBV5-4 to TRBJ2-3, with D hard to call. CDR3 length: 13 amino acids. CDR1 is SGHNT, CDR2 YYREEE, per germline (reference sequence). V was pared by 2 bases and J by 2 bases, with 6 bases between. The CDR3, as DNA: TGTGCCAGCAGCTTTCAGTACACAGATACGCAGTATTTT. This gives the protein CASSFQYTDTQYF.

CDR3 region: CASSILQGSGANVLTF. CDR3 bases: TGTGCCAGTAGTATCCTCCAGGGCTCTGGGGCCAACGTCCTGACTTTC. The genes are TRBV19 and TRBJ2-6, with D maybe TRBD1 (5 bases). V lost 3 bases to trimming and J lost 0 bases, with 9 bases between them. This CDR3 is built from 16 residues. From germline, CDR1 is LNHDA and CDR2 SQIVND (reference sequence).

The V and J genes are TRBV14 and TRBJ2-5, with 10 bases fitting TRBD2. Trimming cost V 1 base and J 3 bases; bases outside gene matches: 8. This CDR3 spans 17 amino acids. Germline CDR1 is SGHDN and CDR2 is FVKESK. The CDR3 sequence: CASSQGSLAGAKETQYF. CDR3 DNA sequence: TGTGCCAGCAGCCAAGGATCCCTAGCGGGAGCTAAAGAGACCCAGTACTTC.

This CDR3 reads CASSPLAATSVSQETQYF. The DNA of the CDR3 is TGTGCCAGCTCACCCCTTGCTGCGACTAGCGTGAGTCAAGAGACCCAGTACTTC. This rearrangement joins TRBV18 to TRBJ2-5, with 8 bases aligning to TRBD2. The V gene's germline CDR1 is KGHSH and CDR2 LQKENI. CDR3 size: 18 residues. V shed 3 bases, J shed 2 bases, and the junction held 14 bases outside the gene matches.

This chain connects TRBV7-3 to TRBJ2-3; 11 bases line up with TRBD2. With 5 bases clipped from V and 0 bases from J, the junction kept 7 bases outside the gene matches. The CDR3 sequence is 17 residues long. Germline V gene lookup returns CDR1 SGHTA and CDR2 FQGTGA. The CDR3 DNA sequence: TGTGCCAGCAGCCAAACGCGGACTAGCGGGAGCACAGATACGCAGTATTTT. This translates into CASSQTRTSGSTDTQYF.

The chain joins TRBV27 to TRBJ2-3; unclear D gene. Trimming removed 2 bases at V and 0 bases at J, with 12 bases between. The CDR3 consists of 16 residues. The germline V gene encodes CDR1 MNHEY and CDR2 SMNVEV (reference sequence). CDR3 DNA: TGTGCCAGCAGTTTAATTCGCGGATCTAGCACAGATACGCAGTATTTT. Residues: CASSLIRGSSTDTQYF.

The chain couples TRBV11-3 to TRBJ2-3; D is perhaps TRBD2 (5 bases). CDR1 is SGHNT, CDR2 YENEEA, per germline. The CDR3 is made up of 13 amino acids. V lost 5 bases and J lost 1, with 7 bases in between. The CDR3 is CASSRSGTDTQYF. The CDR3 DNA reads as TGTGCCAGCAGCCGTAGCGGCACAGATACGCAGTATTTT.

The genes are TRBV29-1 and TRBJ1-2; TRBD1 matches at 8 bases. The CDR3 is 12 residues long. The germline V gene encodes CDR1 SQVTM and CDR2 ANQGSEA. Unmatched junction bases numbered 11, after V lost 6 bases and J lost 11 bases. The CDR3 nucleotides are TGCAGCGTCCTAGACAGGGGTTTGTGGTACACCTTC. Translation: CSVLDRGLWYTF. The variable domain in full, completed from reference TRBV29-1 and TRBJ1-2, reads SAVISQKPSRDICQRGTSLTIQCQVDSQVTMMFWYRQQPGQSLTLIATANQGSEATYESGFVIDKFPISRPNLTFSTLTVSNMSPEDSSIYLCSVLDRGLWYTFGSGTRLTVV.

The chain joins TRBV6-5 to TRBJ1-6, with D unresolved. Germline CDR1 MNHEY, CDR2 SVGAGI. V was shortened by 5 bases and J by 7 bases, with 9 bases between the two germline ends. This CDR3 is built from 13 residues. The CDR3 DNA reads as TGTGCCAGCAGTAGTTCATGGAATTCACCCCTCCACTTT. The encoded protein is CASSSSWNSPLHF.

The CDR3 coding sequence is TGTGCCAGCAGTGAAAGGGCAAGGGCTCTGGGGGCCAACGTCCTGACTTTC. Translation gives CASSERARALGANVLTF. The chain combines TRBV6-1 with TRBJ2-6; D is unresolved. Trimming left V 2 bases short and J 4 bases short, with 15 bases between. Germline V CDR1 and CDR2: MNHNS, SASEGT. This CDR3 has 17 residues.

V gene TRBV5-1 combines with J gene TRBJ1-2; 7 bases fit TRBD1. The CDR3 sequence is 16 residues long. After removal of 1 base from V and 0 bases from J, the junction contained 6 bases not matched to a gene. The V gene's germline CDR1 is SGHRS and CDR2 YFSETQ. CDR3 in amino acids: CASSLNRGGSNYGYTF. As DNA, the CDR3 is TGCGCCAGCAGCTTGAACAGGGGAGGTTCTAACTATGGCTACACCTTC. Using reference TRBV5-1 and TRBJ1-2 for the parts outside the CDR3, the full variable domain is KAGVTQTPRYLIKTRGQQVTLSCSPISGHRSVSWYQQTPGQGLQFLFEYFSETQRNKGNFPGRFSGRQFSNSRSEMNVSTLELGDSALYLCASSLNRGGSNYGYTFGSGTRLTVV.

CDR3 sequence reads: CASSLLPGSTDTQYF. In DNA form, the CDR3 reads TGCGCCAGCAGCTTGCTTCCGGGGAGCACAGATACGCAGTATTTT. The chain has TRBV5-1 and TRBJ2-3; D is perhaps TRBD2 (5 bases). V gave up 1 base and J gave up 0 bases, with 9 bases separating them. Germline V gives CDR1 SGHRS, CDR2 YFSETQ. This CDR3 is 15 amino acids long.

The CDR3: CAISESLQGAEEQYF. The CDR3 region has the DNA TGTGCCATCAGTGAGTCGTTACAGGGGGCGGAAGAGCAGTACTTC. This chain joins TRBV10-3 and TRBJ2-7, with 9 nucleotides matching TRBD1. There are 15 residues in the CDR3. CDR1 and CDR2 (germline): ENHRY, SYGVKD. Trimming cost V 0 bases and J 7 bases; bases outside gene matches: 7.

CDR3 sequence reads: CASSSVNGLSGANVLTF. CDR3 nucleotides: TGTGCCAGCAGTTCGGTAAACGGACTTTCCGGGGCCAACGTCCTGACTTTC. The gene calls are TRBV28 and TRBJ2-6; D may be TRBD2 (5 bases). The germline V and J ends were trimmed by 4 bases and 4 bases, with 17 bases remaining between them. CDR3 length equals 17 residues. Germline V gene sequence: CDR1 MDHEN, CDR2 SYDVKM.

The rearrangement joins TRBV19 to TRBJ2-4; D is unclear. Trimming left V 3 bases short and J 6 bases short, with 9 bases between. In germline, CDR1 is LNHDA, CDR2 SQIVND (reference sequence). This CDR3 contains 13 residues. CDR3 sequence: CASSMDQPNIQYF. As DNA, the CDR3 is TGTGCCAGTAGTATGGACCAGCCAAACATTCAGTACTTC.

This chain uses TRBV7-6 with TRBJ2-2; 8 nucleotides agree with TRBD2. The CDR3 is made up of 18 amino acids. Germline trimming cut 2 bases from V and 1 base from J; bases unmatched to any gene: 9. Germline V CDR1 and CDR2: SGHVS, FNYEAQ. CDR3: CASSLSPRGGLNTGELFF. In DNA, the CDR3 is TGTGCCAGCAGCTTAAGTCCTCGGGGGGGACTGAACACCGGGGAGCTGTTTTTT.

The sample holds one count of this clone. The chain couples TRBV30 to TRBJ1-4; D is unresolved. The CDR3 is made up of 13 amino acids. Germline values: CDR1 GTSNPN, CDR2 SVGIG (reference sequence). The V end lost 7 bases, the J end lost 8 bases, and 17 bases lay between the germline ends. The CDR3 region has the DNA TGTGCCTACACCGGGCCCGAGGTCGAAAAACTGTTTTTT. Encoded protein: CAYTGPEVEKLFF.